This T cell receptor (beta chain) was observed in a study of T cell responses to AZD1222 COVID-19 vaccine. Study-wide results and limits: Females outnumbered males among donors, who were mostly white British; clonal diversity was possibly underestimated. CD4 TCRs linked to vaccination spanned spike, dominating at 160-218 and 743-854.

Note on this clone: The antigen is unknown.

Germline-derived CDR1 and CDR2 are LNHDA and SQIVND (reference sequence). The CDR3 runs to 17 residues. Trimming removed 5 bases from V and 1 base from J; junction bases left unmatched: 9. The protocol was immunoSEQ multiplex PCR, while the TCRdb copy is restricted to in-frame clones and leaves out a portion. Among about 83,000 clones listed, about 83% were seen once. The V call is TRBV19, the J call TRBJ2-2, with 8 bases lining up with TRBD2. The receptor's source is an adult in good health. The material was peripheral blood, obtained on day 0 of AZD1222 vaccination. Here the CDR3 reads CASSPAVTSVNTGELFF. In DNA form, the CDR3 reads TGTGCCAGTAGTCCGGCGGTGACTAGCGTGAACACCGGGGAGCTGTTTTTT.